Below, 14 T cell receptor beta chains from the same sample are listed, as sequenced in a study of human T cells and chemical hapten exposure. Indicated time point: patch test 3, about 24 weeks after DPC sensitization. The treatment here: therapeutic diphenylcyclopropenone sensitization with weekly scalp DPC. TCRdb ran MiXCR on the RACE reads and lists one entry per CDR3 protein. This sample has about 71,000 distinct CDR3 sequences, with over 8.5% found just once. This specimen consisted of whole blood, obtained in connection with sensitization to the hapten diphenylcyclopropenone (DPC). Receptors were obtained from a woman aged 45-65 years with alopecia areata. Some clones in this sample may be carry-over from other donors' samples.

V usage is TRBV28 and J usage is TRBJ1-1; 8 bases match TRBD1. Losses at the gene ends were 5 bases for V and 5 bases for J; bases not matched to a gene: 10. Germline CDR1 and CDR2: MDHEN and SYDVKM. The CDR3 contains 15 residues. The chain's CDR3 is CASSISGQGQTEAFF. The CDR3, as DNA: TGTGCCAGCAGTATCTCCGGACAGGGTCAGACTGAAGCTTTCTTT. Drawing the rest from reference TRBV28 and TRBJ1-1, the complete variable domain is DVKVTQSSRYLVKRTGEKVFLECVQDMDHENMFWYRQDPGLGLRLIYFSYDVKMKEKGDIPEGYSVSREKKERFSLILESASTNQTSMYLCASSISGQGQTEAFFGQGTRLTVV.

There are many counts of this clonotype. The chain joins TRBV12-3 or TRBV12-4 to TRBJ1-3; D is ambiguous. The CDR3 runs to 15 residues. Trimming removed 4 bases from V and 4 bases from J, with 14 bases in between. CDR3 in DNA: TGTGCCAGCAGTTCAGAAAGCGCCCGGGGAAACACCATATATTTT. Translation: CASSSESARGNTIYF.

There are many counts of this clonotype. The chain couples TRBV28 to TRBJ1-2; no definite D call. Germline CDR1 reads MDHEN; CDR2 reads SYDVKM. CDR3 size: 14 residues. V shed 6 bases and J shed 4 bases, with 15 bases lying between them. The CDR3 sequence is CASSSFGVLYGYTF. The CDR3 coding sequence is TGTGCCAGCAGCTCTTTCGGGGTCCTCTATGGCTACACCTTC.

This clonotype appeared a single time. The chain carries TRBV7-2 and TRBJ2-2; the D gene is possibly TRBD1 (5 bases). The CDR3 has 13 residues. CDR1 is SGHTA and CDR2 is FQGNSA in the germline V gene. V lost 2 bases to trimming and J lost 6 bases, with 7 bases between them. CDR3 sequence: CASSLKGAGELFF. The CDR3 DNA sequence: TGTGCCAGCAGCTTAAAAGGGGCCGGGGAGCTGTTTTTT.

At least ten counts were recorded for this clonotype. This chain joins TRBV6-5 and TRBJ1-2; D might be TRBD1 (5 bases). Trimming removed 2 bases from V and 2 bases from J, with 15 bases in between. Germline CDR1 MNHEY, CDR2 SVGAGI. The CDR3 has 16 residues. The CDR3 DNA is TGTGCCAGCAGTTACCTTAACCCGGGACCAAACTATGGCTACACCTTC. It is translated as CASSYLNPGPNYGYTF.

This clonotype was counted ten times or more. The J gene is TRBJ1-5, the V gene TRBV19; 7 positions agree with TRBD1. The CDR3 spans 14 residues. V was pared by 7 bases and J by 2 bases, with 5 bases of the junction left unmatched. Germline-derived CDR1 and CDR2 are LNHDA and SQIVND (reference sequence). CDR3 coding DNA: TGTGCCAGTACAGAGGGGGCAGGCAATCAGCCCCAGCATTTT. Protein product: CASTEGAGNQPQHF.

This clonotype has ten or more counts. The CDR3 sequence: CASSQAPSGSGNTIYF. Written as DNA, the CDR3 is TGCGCCAGCAGCCAAGCCCCTTCAGGCTCTGGAAACACCATATATTTT. This rearrangement joins TRBV4-3 to TRBJ1-3, with D hard to call. CDR1 is LGHNA, CDR2 YSLEER, per germline. The V end lost 1 base, the J end lost 0 bases, and 10 bases lay between the germline ends. CDR3 length equals 16 residues.

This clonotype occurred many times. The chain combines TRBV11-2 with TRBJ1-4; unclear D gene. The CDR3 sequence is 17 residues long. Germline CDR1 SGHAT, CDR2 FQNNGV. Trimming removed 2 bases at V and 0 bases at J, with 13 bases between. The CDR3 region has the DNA TGTGCCAGCAGCTTATTTGGCCCCGAAACAACTAATGAAAAACTGTTTTTT. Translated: CASSLFGPETTNEKLFF.

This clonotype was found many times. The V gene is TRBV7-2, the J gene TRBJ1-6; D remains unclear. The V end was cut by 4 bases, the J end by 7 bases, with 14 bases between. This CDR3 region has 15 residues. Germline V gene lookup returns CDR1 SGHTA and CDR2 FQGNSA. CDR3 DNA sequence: TGTGCCAGCAGCTCCAAGGGTGCGGGAAATTCACCCCTCCACTTT. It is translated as CASSSKGAGNSPLHF.

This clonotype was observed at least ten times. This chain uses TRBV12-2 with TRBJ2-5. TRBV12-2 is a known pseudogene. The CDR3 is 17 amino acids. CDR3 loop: CASRYPGRKGLEETQYF. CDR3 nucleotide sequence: TGTGCAAGTCGCTATCCTGGAAGGAAGGGTTTGGAAGAGACCCAGTACTTC.

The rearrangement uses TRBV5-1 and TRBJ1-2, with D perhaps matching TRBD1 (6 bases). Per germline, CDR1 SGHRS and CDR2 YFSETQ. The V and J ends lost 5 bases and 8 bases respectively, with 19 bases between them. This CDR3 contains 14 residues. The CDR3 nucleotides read TGCGCCAGCAGGGAACAAACAGGGTTCAACGGCTACACCTTC. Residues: CASREQTGFNGYTF. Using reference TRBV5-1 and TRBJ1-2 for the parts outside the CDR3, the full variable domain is KAGVTQTPRYLIKTRGQQVTLSCSPISGHRSVSWYQQTPGQGLQFLFEYFSETQRNKGNFPGRFSGRQFSNSRSEMNVSTLELGDSALYLCASREQTGFNGYTFGSGTRLTVV.

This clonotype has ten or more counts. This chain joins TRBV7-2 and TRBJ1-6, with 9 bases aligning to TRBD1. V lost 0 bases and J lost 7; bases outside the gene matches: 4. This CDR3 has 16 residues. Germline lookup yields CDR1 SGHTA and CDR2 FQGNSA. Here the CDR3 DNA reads TGTGCCAGCAGCTTAGCTAGGACAGGGGAAAATTCACCCCTCCACTTT. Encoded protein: CASSLARTGENSPLHF.

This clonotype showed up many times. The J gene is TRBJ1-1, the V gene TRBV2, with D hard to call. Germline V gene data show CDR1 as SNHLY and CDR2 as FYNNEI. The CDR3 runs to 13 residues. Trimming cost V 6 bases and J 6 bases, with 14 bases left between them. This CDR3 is CASRDSNESEAFF. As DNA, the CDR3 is TGTGCCAGCAGGGATTCGAACGAGTCTGAAGCTTTCTTT.

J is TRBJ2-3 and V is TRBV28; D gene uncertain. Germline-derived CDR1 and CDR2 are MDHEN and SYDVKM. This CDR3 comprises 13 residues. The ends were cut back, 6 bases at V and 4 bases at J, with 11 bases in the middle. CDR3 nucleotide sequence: TGTGCCAGCAGCCCTCCAGAGGCAGATACGCAGTATTTT. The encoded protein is CASSPPEADTQYF.